This T cell receptor beta chain was obtained from a study of blood T cell repertoires in COVID-19. Study context: Both acute and convalescent COVID-19 samples were obtained from the United States, Italy and Spain. Nucleic acid was either cDNA or gDNA, and it came from T cells, B-cell-depleted T cells, or PBMCs.

Authors' methods: Cell counts per sample came from amplifying reference gene primers. Sequenced by immunoSEQ multiplex PCR; TCRdb stores in-frame clones only, minus some. Clone size and the V and J calls come from that table; the DNA yielded D and trimming. Of 75,000 or so clones in the sample, 83% are singletons; the top ten hold 15% to 20%. The CDR3 is made up of 12 amino acids. Trimming removed 5 bases at V and 6 bases at J, with 11 bases between. CDR1 is SGHNT, CDR2 YENEEA, per germline. The chain employs TRBV11-3 and TRBJ2-7, with D perhaps matching TRBD1 (5 bases). This clonotype originated in a woman older than 75 with acute or convalescent COVID-19. Sequenced sample: peripheral blood. This chain's CDR3 is CASSHPTGEQYF. CDR3 in DNA: TGTGCCAGCAGCCACCCTACAGGCGAGCAGTACTTC.